This is a list of T cell receptor beta chains from one sample in a study of lymphopenia after photon versus proton radiotherapy. This table comes from immunoSEQ multiplex PCR, and its TCRdb copy is limited to in-frame clones, with some not included. The table lists under 75,000 clones, about 90% of them singletons. The starting material was peripheral blood, obtained from a patient treated with photon-based radiotherapy. The origin of the receptors is a woman between 40 and 55 years old with cholangiocarcinoma. Each CDR3 is given with its conserved first and last residue. A D gene is named only where the DNA matches it firmly. Size tells how often a clone was seen (once, few, many) or the class of an expanded clone, and some rows leave it out.

abundance: -; v_gene: TRBV12-5; j_gene: TRBJ1-2; d_gene: -; CDR3nt: TGTGCTAGTGGTTCATCGTATTACAGGGTTGGCTACACCTTC; CDR3aa: CASGSSYYRVGYTF
abundance: -; v_gene: TRBV7-2; j_gene: TRBJ1-1; d_gene: -; CDR3nt: TGTGCCAGCAGCTTAGATAAGGGGTCAGGGGAAGCTTTCTTT; CDR3aa: CASSLDKGSGEAFF
abundance: -; v_gene: TRBV28; j_gene: TRBJ1-2; d_gene: -; CDR3nt: TGTGCCAGCAAAAACACCCCCGGAGCTAACTATGGCTACACCTTC; CDR3aa: CASKNTPGANYGYTF
abundance: -; v_gene: TRBV5-1; j_gene: TRBJ1-2; d_gene: -; CDR3nt: TGCGCCAGCAGCTTGGAGGGGAGTTATGGCTACACCTTC; CDR3aa: CASSLEGSYGYTF
abundance: -; v_gene: TRBV7-9; j_gene: TRBJ2-1; d_gene: -; CDR3nt: TGTGCCAGCAGCTTCGGTGTGGGGTCGGGTGAGCAGTTCTTC; CDR3aa: CASSFGVGSGEQFF
abundance: -; v_gene: TRBV29-1; j_gene: TRBJ2-1; d_gene: TRBD1; CDR3nt: TGCAGCGTTATACAGGGGTGGAGCAATGAGCAGTTCTTC; CDR3aa: CSVIQGWSNEQFF
abundance: -; v_gene: TRBV4-3; j_gene: TRBJ1-5; d_gene: TRBD1; CDR3nt: TGCGCCAGCAGCCAAGCTCGAGGACAGGGAAATCAGCCCCAGCATTTT; CDR3aa: CASSQARGQGNQPQHF
abundance: -; v_gene: TRBV29-1; j_gene: TRBJ2-1; d_gene: -; CDR3nt: TGCAGCGTCCGAGCGGGCTACAATGAGCAGTTCTTC; CDR3aa: CSVRAGYNEQFF
abundance: -; v_gene: TRBV2; j_gene: TRBJ1-2; d_gene: -; CDR3nt: TGTGCCAGCAGTGCAGGACAGAACTATGGCTACACCTTC; CDR3aa: CASSAGQNYGYTF
abundance: -; v_gene: TRBV6-5; j_gene: TRBJ2-1; d_gene: -; CDR3nt: TGTGCCAGCAGTTACTCGAGCTACAATGAGCAGTTCTTC; CDR3aa: CASSYSSYNEQFF
abundance: -; v_gene: TRBV5-1; j_gene: TRBJ2-4; d_gene: TRBD1; CDR3nt: TGCGCCAGCAGCTCCCGACAGGGGATAGCCAAAAACATTCAGTACTTC; CDR3aa: CASSSRQGIAKNIQYF
abundance: -; v_gene: TRBV7-3; j_gene: TRBJ2-2; d_gene: TRBD2; CDR3nt: TGTGCCAGCAGCTTATTTTCCACTAGCGGGAGTGCCGGGGAGCTGTTTTTT; CDR3aa: CASSLFSTSGSAGELFF
abundance: once; v_gene: TRBV4-3; j_gene: TRBJ2-1; d_gene: -; CDR3nt: TGCGCCAGCAGCCAAGAGCCAACTTACAATGAGCAGTTCTTC; CDR3aa: CASSQEPTYNEQFF
abundance: -; v_gene: TRBV7-9; j_gene: TRBJ1-3; d_gene: TRBD1; CDR3nt: TGTGCCAGCAGCTTGGGGACAGTCGGAAACACCATATATTTT; CDR3aa: CASSLGTVGNTIYF
abundance: -; v_gene: TRBV27; j_gene: TRBJ1-1; d_gene: -; CDR3nt: TGTGCCAGCAGTTGGGACTTGAGCACTGAAGCTTTCTTT; CDR3aa: CASSWDLSTEAFF
abundance: -; v_gene: TRBV7-2; j_gene: TRBJ2-2; d_gene: TRBD2; CDR3nt: TGTGCCAGCAGCTCCGGACTAGCGGGGGCCCTCGGGGAGCTGTTTTTT; CDR3aa: CASSSGLAGALGELFF
abundance: -; v_gene: TRBV21-1; j_gene: TRBJ1-2; d_gene: -; CDR3nt: TGTGCCAGTCCAAACGACAGGGGGCATACGGGTGGCTACACCTTC; CDR3aa: CASPNDRGHTGGYTF
abundance: -; v_gene: TRBV30; j_gene: TRBJ2-7; d_gene: TRBD2; CDR3nt: TGTGCCTGGAGTGTATTTAATAGCGGGAAAAACTACGAGCAGTACTTC; CDR3aa: CAWSVFNSGKNYEQYF
abundance: -; v_gene: TRBV27; j_gene: TRBJ2-7; d_gene: -; CDR3nt: TGTGCCAGCAGTTTGGAGGGGAGGTACGAGCAGTACTTC; CDR3aa: CASSLEGRYEQYF
abundance: -; v_gene: TRBV2; j_gene: TRBJ1-1; d_gene: TRBD1; CDR3nt: TGTGCCAGCAAGGGGGCCCTGAACACTGAAGCTTTCTTT; CDR3aa: CASKGALNTEAFF
abundance: -; v_gene: TRBV28; j_gene: TRBJ2-1; d_gene: TRBD1; CDR3nt: TGTGCCAGCAGCTCGTCCGGGACAGGGAACTACAATGAGCAGTTCTTC; CDR3aa: CASSSSGTGNYNEQFF
abundance: -; v_gene: TRBV7-2; j_gene: TRBJ2-3; d_gene: TRBD2; CDR3nt: TGTGCCAGCAGCTTAGTCGGGACTAGCGGGGATACGCAGTATTTT; CDR3aa: CASSLVGTSGDTQYF
abundance: -; v_gene: TRBV28; j_gene: TRBJ1-1; d_gene: -; CDR3nt: TGTGCCAGCCGCCCAGGGGAAGGGGGATGGACTGAAGCTTTCTTT; CDR3aa: CASRPGEGGWTEAFF
abundance: -; v_gene: TRBV6-6; j_gene: TRBJ2-7; d_gene: -; CDR3nt: TGTGCCAGCAGTTACTCGTGGCTCGGAGGCGACGAGCAGTACTTC; CDR3aa: CASSYSWLGGDEQYF
abundance: once; v_gene: TRBV27; j_gene: TRBJ2-7; d_gene: TRBD1; CDR3nt: TGTGCCAGCAGTTTTGGGACAGCTAACTCCTACGAGCAGTACTTC; CDR3aa: CASSFGTANSYEQYF
abundance: -; v_gene: TRBV25-1; j_gene: TRBJ2-1; d_gene: TRBD1; CDR3nt: TGTGCCAGCAGTGGAGGGACAGGGCTTGCCTACAATGAGCAGTTCTTC; CDR3aa: CASSGGTGLAYNEQFF
abundance: once; v_gene: TRBV11-1; j_gene: TRBJ2-2; d_gene: -; CDR3nt: TGTGCCAGCAGCTCACCGACAGTTACGAACACCGGGGAGCTGTTTTTT; CDR3aa: CASSSPTVTNTGELFF
abundance: -; v_gene: TRBV6-5; j_gene: TRBJ1-1; d_gene: -; CDR3nt: TGTGCCAGCAGGAAGGGCGCTAACACTGAAGCTTTCTTT; CDR3aa: CASRKGANTEAFF
abundance: once; v_gene: TRBV29-1; j_gene: TRBJ2-1; d_gene: -; CDR3nt: TGCAGCGCTGTGGGACAACGGGGCTCGGGCCTATCCTACAATGAGCAGTTCTTC; CDR3aa: CSAVGQRGSGLSYNEQFF
abundance: -; v_gene: TRBV5-6; j_gene: TRBJ1-5; d_gene: -; CDR3nt: TGTGCCAGCAGCCGAGGACAGTCCAATCAGCCCCAGCATTTT; CDR3aa: CASSRGQSNQPQHF
abundance: -; v_gene: TRBV28; j_gene: TRBJ1-2; d_gene: -; CDR3nt: TGTGCCAGCAGTCCCCCGGCACCCTATGGCTACACCTTC; CDR3aa: CASSPPAPYGYTF
abundance: once; v_gene: TRBV5-1; j_gene: TRBJ2-2; d_gene: TRBD2; CDR3nt: TGCGCCAGCACGGGACTAGCTGGTACCGGGGAGCTGTTTTTT; CDR3aa: CASTGLAGTGELFF
abundance: -; v_gene: TRBV7-9; j_gene: TRBJ1-1; d_gene: -; CDR3nt: TGTGCCAGCAGCCCCGAGCCGGCGTGGAACACTGAAGCTTTCTTT; CDR3aa: CASSPEPAWNTEAFF